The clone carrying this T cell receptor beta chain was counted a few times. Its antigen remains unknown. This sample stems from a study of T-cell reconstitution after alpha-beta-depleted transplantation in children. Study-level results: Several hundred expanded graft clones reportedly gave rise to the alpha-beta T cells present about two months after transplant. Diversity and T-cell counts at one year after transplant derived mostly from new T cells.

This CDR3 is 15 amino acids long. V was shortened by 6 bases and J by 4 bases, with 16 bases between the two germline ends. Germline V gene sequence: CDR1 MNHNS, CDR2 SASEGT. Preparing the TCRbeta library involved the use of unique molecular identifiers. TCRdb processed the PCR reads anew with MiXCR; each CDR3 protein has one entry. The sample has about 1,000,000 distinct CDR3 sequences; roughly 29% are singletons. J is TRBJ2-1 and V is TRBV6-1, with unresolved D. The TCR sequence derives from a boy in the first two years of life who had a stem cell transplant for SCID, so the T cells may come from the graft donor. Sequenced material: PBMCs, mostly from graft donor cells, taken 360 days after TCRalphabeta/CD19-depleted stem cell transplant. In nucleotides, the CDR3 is TGTGCCAGCAGGTGGGCTCCCAAAATATACAATGAGCAGTTCTTC. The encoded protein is CASRWAPKIYNEQFF.